What follows are 7 T cell receptor beta chains derived from one specimen sequenced in a study of cytomegalovirus exposure and HLA in healthy donors. Use of 60 Vbeta and 13 Jbeta primers characterized the PCR. Method: immunoSEQ multiplex PCR; TCRdb's copy keeps in-frame clones and lacks some. The profile shows 150,000 or so clones, about three quarters of them singletons. The sequenced sample consisted of PBMCs. The receptors here all came from a woman aged 40-49 years in good health and CMV-seropositive.

V is TRBV5-8 and J is TRBJ2-3; 12 bases are a match to TRBD2. The CDR3 runs to 15 residues. Losses at the gene ends were 4 bases for V and 4 bases for J; bases not matched to a gene: 4. Germline values: CDR1 SGHTS, CDR2 YDEGEE. DNA of the CDR3: TGTGCCAGCAGCAGGGGACTAGCGGGCGCAGATACGCAGTATTTT. Residues: CASSRGLAGADTQYF.

The sample holds a few counts of this clone. The rearrangement links TRBV2 to TRBJ2-3; 12 positions agree with TRBD2. The CDR3 length is 18 residues. The germline V gene has CDR1 SNHLY and CDR2 FYNNEI. The ends lost 4 bases at V and 3 bases at J; junction bases unmatched: 11. DNA for the CDR3: TGTGCCAGCAGTGCTCTAGCGGGGGGGCCGATTCAGACAGATACGCAGTATTTT. It specifies CASSALAGGPIQTDTQYF. The whole variable domain, filled in from reference TRBV2 and TRBJ2-3, reads EPEVTQTPSHQVTQMGQEVILRCVPISNHLYFYWYRQILGQKVEFLVSFYNNEISEKSEIFDDQFSVERPDGSNFTLKIRSTKLEDSAMYFCASSALAGGPIQTDTQYFGPGTRLTVL.

This clone turned up a few times. The chain is built from TRBV7-2 and TRBJ1-4; 8 nucleotides match TRBD1. The CDR3 extends over 18 amino acids. CDR1 and CDR2 (germline): SGHTA, FQGNSA. V shed 3 bases and J 3 bases; nucleotides not matched to a gene: 12. CDR3 residues: CASSFGQGLTLANEKLFF. The CDR3 coding sequence is TGTGCCAGCAGCTTCGGACAGGGTTTGACCCTAGCTAATGAAAAACTGTTTTTT.

The CDR3 DNA follows: TGTGCCAGCAGCTTAGTAGCGGGGGCCCAAGAGACCCAGTACTTC. Protein product: CASSLVAGAQETQYF. J is TRBJ2-5 and V is TRBV5-6, with 9 bases fitting TRBD2. This CDR3 spans 15 amino acids. V trimming: 2 bases; J trimming: 1 base; junction bases outside the gene matches: 3. Per the germline V gene, CDR1 is SGHDT and CDR2 is YYEEEE.

The chain links TRBV7-2 to TRBJ2-2; 7 bases map to TRBD1. Germline values: CDR1 SGHTA, CDR2 FQGNSA. The V and J ends lost 5 bases and 0 bases, in that order; junction bases with no gene match: 3. This CDR3 has 15 amino acids. CDR3 amino acids: CASSPTGSNTGELFF. The CDR3 nucleotides are TGTGCCAGCAGCCCGACAGGGTCGAACACCGGGGAGCTGTTTTTT. Looking up the rest from reference TRBV7-2 and TRBJ2-2 gives the full variable domain: GAGVSQSPSNKVTEKGKDVELRCDPISGHTALYWYRQSLGQGLEFLIYFQGNSAPDKSGLPSDRFSAERTGGSVSTLTIQRTQQEDSAVYLCASSPTGSNTGELFFGEGSRLTVL.

A note on this clone: One end of the junction is discordant with germline, which a read error may explain. CDR3: CASSSGQVSTLHF. Written as DNA, the CDR3 is TGTGCCAGCAGCTCAGGACAGGTTTCAACCCTCCACTTT. The J gene is TRBJ1-6, the V gene TRBV5-4, with 7 bases fitting TRBD1. Germline V gene sequence: CDR1 SGHNT, CDR2 YYREEE (reference sequence). CDR3 length equals 13 residues. The whole variable domain, filled in from reference TRBV5-4 and TRBJ1-6, reads ETGVTQSPTHLIKTRGQQVTLRCSSQSGHNTVSWYQQALGQGPQFIFQYYREEENGRGNFPPRFSGLQFPNYSSELNVNALELDDSALYLCASSSGQVSTLHFGNGTRLTVT.

The rearrangement uses TRBV30 and TRBJ1-3; 8 bases match TRBD1. The germline V gene encodes CDR1 GTSNPN and CDR2 SVGIG (reference sequence). CDR3 length: 18 amino acids. V lost 1 base to trimming and J lost 4 bases; unmatched junction nucleotides: 15. For the CDR3, the DNA is TGTGCCTGGAGTGCTCCGACAGGGGACCGCGCGCTCGGAAACACCATATATTTT. Amino acid sequence: CAWSAPTGDRALGNTIYF.